Included here is one T cell receptor (beta chain) sequence, with context. This clone was observed a few times. Its antigen is not yet known. It has no much larger one-base neighbor in the sample; base qualities were not kept. Each collaborating institution followed its own protocols to collect whole blood in K2EDTA tubes. Collaborator samples were shipped for TCRbeta analysis as frozen whole blood, isolated PBMCs, or DNA extracted from either sample type. This sample is drawn from a study of blood T cell repertoires in COVID-19 (dated by TCRdb to the early 2020s). Broadly, across the study: The collaborator samples originated in the United States, Italy and Spain and spanned the acute and convalescent phases of COVID-19. Sample metadata almost always included a de-identified subject ID, COVID-19 status, age in years and sex. The repertoires were released in a freely available public database intended as a resource for research on the immune response to SARS-CoV-2. HLA class I and class II types, where available, came from metadata supplied by the sample provider rather than from assay-based typing. The samples were drawn from two sources: the first 160 participants of the ongoing ImmuneRACE study, and 1,000 to 1,500 subjects contributed by 6 global collaborators. Deeply sampled blood TCRbeta repertoires from subjects exposed to, actively infected with, or recovered from COVID-19 were included in the dataset. The prospective study material was composed of cDNA or gDNA derived from T cells, B-cell-depleted T cells, or PBMCs. Findings and caveats that apply to the study as a whole: How much clinical and demographic metadata was included differed by source and by participant, and the metadata was provided uncurated.

The immunoSEQ Assay, a bias-controlled multiplex PCR, was used to amplify TCRbeta CDR3 regions from genomic DNA. Per the original workflow: The number of nucleated cells in each sample was estimated from the amplification of reference gene primers within the assay. To quantify the absolute abundance of each unique TCRbeta CDR3 rearrangement, sequence reads were collapsed and filtered. For each sample, productive Simpson clonality was calculated as the square root of Simpson's diversity index across productive rearrangements. The clones in this table, taken by TCRdb from immuneACCESS, are in-frame only. Not every clone is retained; where verified, under half of the shortfall comes from an unresolved V gene, and the cause of the rest is unknown. The DNA was the basis for D and trimming; V, J and clone size are from that table. The sample table contains about 290,000 clones; only one count was recorded for about 85% of them. The leading ten clones occupy approximately 3.8% of the sample.

The V end loses 8 bases and the J end loses 8 bases, and a stretch of 19 bases separates them. Including cysteine and phenylalanine, the CDR3 has 14 amino acids. The kept DNA is CDR3 alone, 42 bases in frame from the first base. The germline V gene yields KGHSH for CDR1 and LQKENI for CDR2. The V and J segments used are TRBV18 and TRBJ2-1; TRBD2 is a possible D gene, resting on 6 matching bases. This clonotype was obtained from a woman between 45 and 60 years old with active or convalescent COVID-19. Sequencing was done on a sample of peripheral blood. CDR3 protein: CASQEFGEDDEQFF. The sequenced DNA: TGTGCCAGCCAAGAGTTTGGGGAGGATGATGAGCAGTTCTTC.